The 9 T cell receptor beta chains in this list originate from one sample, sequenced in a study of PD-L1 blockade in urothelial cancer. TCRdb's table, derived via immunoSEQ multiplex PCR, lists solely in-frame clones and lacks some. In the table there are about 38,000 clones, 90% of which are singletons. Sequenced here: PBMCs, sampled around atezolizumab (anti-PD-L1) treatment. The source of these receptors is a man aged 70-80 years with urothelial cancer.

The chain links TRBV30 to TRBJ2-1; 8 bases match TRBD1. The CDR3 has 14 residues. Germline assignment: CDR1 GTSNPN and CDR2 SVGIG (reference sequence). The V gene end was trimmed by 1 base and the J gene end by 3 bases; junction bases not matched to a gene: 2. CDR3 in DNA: TGTGCCTGGAGTGCCGGGACAGGCTACAATGAGCAGTTCTTC. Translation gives CAWSAGTGYNEQFF.

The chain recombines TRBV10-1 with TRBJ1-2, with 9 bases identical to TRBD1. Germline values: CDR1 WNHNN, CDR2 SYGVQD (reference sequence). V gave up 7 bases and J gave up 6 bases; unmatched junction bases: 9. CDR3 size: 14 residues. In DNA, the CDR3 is TGCGCCAGCACTCCGGGACAGGGTGGTGATGGCTACACCTTC. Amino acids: CASTPGQGGDGYTF.

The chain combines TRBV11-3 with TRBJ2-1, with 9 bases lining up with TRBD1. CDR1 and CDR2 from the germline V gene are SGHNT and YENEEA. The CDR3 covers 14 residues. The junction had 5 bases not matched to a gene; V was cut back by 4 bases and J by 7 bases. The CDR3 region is CASSSGTGLNEQFF. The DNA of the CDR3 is TGTGCCAGCAGCTCCGGGACAGGGTTAAATGAGCAGTTCTTC.

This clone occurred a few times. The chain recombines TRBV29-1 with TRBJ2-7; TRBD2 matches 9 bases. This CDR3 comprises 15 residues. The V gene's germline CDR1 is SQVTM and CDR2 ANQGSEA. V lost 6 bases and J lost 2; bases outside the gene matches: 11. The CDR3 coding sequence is TGCAGCGTCGCCCCCCACGCGGGAGGGACCTACGAGCAGTACTTC. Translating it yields CSVAPHAGGTYEQYF.

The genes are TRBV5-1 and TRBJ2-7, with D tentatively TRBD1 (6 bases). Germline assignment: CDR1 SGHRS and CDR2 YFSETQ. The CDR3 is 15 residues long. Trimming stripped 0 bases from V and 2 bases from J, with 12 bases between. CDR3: CASSLEQGATYEQYF. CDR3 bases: TGCGCCAGCAGCTTGGAACAGGGCGCTACCTACGAGCAGTACTTC.

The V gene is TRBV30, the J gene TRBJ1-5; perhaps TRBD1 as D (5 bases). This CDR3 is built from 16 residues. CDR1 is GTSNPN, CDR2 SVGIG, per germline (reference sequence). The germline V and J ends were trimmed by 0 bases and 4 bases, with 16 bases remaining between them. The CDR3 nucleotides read TGTGCCTGGAGTGTATTCGGGGGTGGGGTGAATCAGCCCCAGCATTTT. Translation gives CAWSVFGGGVNQPQHF. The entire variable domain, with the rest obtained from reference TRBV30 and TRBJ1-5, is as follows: SQTIHQWPATLVQPVGSPLSLECTVEGTSNPNLYWYRQAAGRGLQLLFYSVGIGQISSEVPQNLSASRPQDRQFILSSKKLLLSDSGFYLCAWSVFGGGVNQPQHFGDGTRLSIL.

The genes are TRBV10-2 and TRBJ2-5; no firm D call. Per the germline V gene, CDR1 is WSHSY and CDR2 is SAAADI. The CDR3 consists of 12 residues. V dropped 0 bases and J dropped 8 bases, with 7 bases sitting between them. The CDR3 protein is CASSESGPTQYF. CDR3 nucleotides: TGCGCCAGCAGTGAGTCCGGTCCCACCCAGTACTTC.

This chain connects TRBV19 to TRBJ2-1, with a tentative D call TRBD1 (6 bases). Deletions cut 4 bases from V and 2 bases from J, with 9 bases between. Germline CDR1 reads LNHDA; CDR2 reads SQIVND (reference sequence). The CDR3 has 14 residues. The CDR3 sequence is CASSKTGTYNEQFF. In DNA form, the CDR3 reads TGTGCCAGTAGTAAAACAGGGACCTACAATGAGCAGTTCTTC. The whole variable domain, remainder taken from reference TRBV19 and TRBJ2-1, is DGGITQSPKYLFRKEGQNVTLSCEQNLNHDAMYWYRQDPGQGLRLIYYSQIVNDFQKGDIAEGYSVSREKKESFPLTVTSAQKNPTAFYLCASSKTGTYNEQFFGPGTRLTVL.

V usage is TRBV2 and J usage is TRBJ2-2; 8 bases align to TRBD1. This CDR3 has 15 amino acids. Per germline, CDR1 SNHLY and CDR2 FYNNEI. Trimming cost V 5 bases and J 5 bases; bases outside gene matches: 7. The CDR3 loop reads CASSSQGARTGELFF. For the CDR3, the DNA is TGTGCCAGCAGTAGCCAGGGGGCGAGGACCGGGGAGCTGTTTTTT.